This TCR beta chain was sequenced for a study of CD8 T cells in ankylosing spondylitis. V lost 3 bases and J lost 6, with 9 bases in between. The CDR3 is 12 amino acids. Germline loops: CDR1 SGHAT, CDR2 FQNNGV. Details on this clonotype: Its specificity is not known.

5'-RACE, quantitative and with molecular barcodes, yielded the TCR beta libraries. MiXCR, applied by TCRdb to the 5' RACE reads, yields one record per CDR3 protein. The table lists 200,000 to 250,000 distinct CDR3 sequences, just under 7.5% of them singletons, with about 14% in the top ten. Broader study findings: The study identified a TCR beta motif of several highly homologous variants that appeared characteristic of ankylosing spondylitis blood.

The chain combines TRBV11-2 with TRBJ2-7, with TRBD2 as a possible D gene (5 bases). This clonotype was sampled from a male donor with ankylosing spondylitis. Sequences were obtained from blood, either unsorted or a sorted T cell fraction (not recorded which). This CDR3 is CASSFGESEQYF. The CDR3 DNA sequence: TGTGCCAGCAGCTTCGGGGAAAGCGAGCAGTACTTC.